The TCR beta chain described here comes from a study of CD8+ T cells in alopecia areata. Study results and caveats: Sequence data from scalp samples additionally include resident alphabeta T cells of normal skin. Numerous clones, expanded in lesions, remained in scalp and blood during tofacitinib. TCRs were shared less clearly across patients than in mice, possibly for HLA-related reasons. Both scalp clonality and the expanded CD8+ clones among the top 100 showed a significant decrease with tofacitinib.

The treatment is: oral pan-JAK inhibitor, 5-10 mg twice daily. Turning to this clone: The antigen remains undetermined.

This CDR3 spans 12 amino acids. Germline-derived CDR1 and CDR2 are SQVTM and ANQGSEA. The V and J ends lost 5 bases and 7 bases, in that order; junction bases with no gene match: 4. Following RNA extraction, reverse transcription yielded cDNA that acted as the sequencing template. The protocol was immunoSEQ multiplex PCR, while the TCRdb copy is restricted to in-frame clones and leaves out a portion. The sample records 200,000 to 250,000 clones, roughly 56% being singletons. This clonotype was obtained from a human donor with alopecia areata. The V gene is TRBV29-1, the J gene TRBJ2-4; TRBD1 matches 8 bases. This specimen consisted of CD4+ T cells sorted from blood, obtained at week 4, from a patient treated with tofacitinib. The CDR3 region has the DNA TGCAGCGTTAACAGGGGGACGAACATTCAGTACTTC. Its protein is CSVNRGTNIQYF.